Listed below are T cell receptor beta chains from one sample, sequenced in a study of T cell clusters in autoimmune cytopenias. Reanalyzing the multiplex PCR reads, TCRdb keeps one entry per CDR3 protein, without DNA. The sample has approximately 3,100 distinct CDR3 sequences. The specimen was peripheral blood. The receptors originated from a human donor with an autoimmune cytopenia or autoimmune hepatitis (not recorded which). Both conserved end residues are part of each CDR3. The size field is filled for only some rows; it gives once, few, many or a size class.

J,size,V,CDR3
TRBJ2-7,medium-sized,TRBV10-3,CAISELGLEYEQYF
TRBJ1-4,.,TRBV10-3,CAIRGQGTATNEKLFF
TRBJ2-7,medium-sized,TRBV6-2/TRBV6-3,CASSYPDRVGGYEQYF
TRBJ1-3,medium-sized,TRBV6-1,CASSGRGSGNTIYF
TRBJ2-7,.,TRBV7-2,CASTLGGPYEQYF
TRBJ2-3,medium-sized,TRBV6-6,CASSYSTGANTDTQYF
TRBJ2-1,.,TRBV20-1,CSARTGSYNEQFF
TRBJ1-5,medium-sized,TRBV6-6,CASSYWGDSNQPQHF
TRBJ1-4,.,TRBV6-2/TRBV6-3,CVSRKTRREKLFF
TRBJ2-7,.,TRBV6-1,CASSEASQGGNYEQYF
TRBJ2-1,medium-sized,TRBV5-6,CASSLISGGYNEQFF
TRBJ1-3,.,TRBV4-1,CASSQGLSQNTIYF
TRBJ2-2,medium-sized,TRBV19,CASTEGRGANTGELFF
TRBJ1-2,medium-sized,TRBV29-1,CSVLEDSSYGYTF
TRBJ1-2,.,TRBV6-2/TRBV6-3,CASSSLQSFSYGYTF
TRBJ1-4,medium-sized,TRBV5-5,CASSLEWADEKLFF
TRBJ1-3,medium-sized,TRBV15,CATTPGNANTIYF
TRBJ1-2,large,TRBV29-1,CSVDPDALYGYTF
TRBJ2-7,.,TRBV18,CASSPEGNSYEQYF
TRBJ2-3,medium-sized,TRBV5-4,CASSLGAGGFTDTQYF
TRBJ2-2,medium-sized,TRBV6-5,CASSYSTTANTGELFF
TRBJ2-1,medium-sized,TRBV20-1,CSARKDSYNEQFF
TRBJ1-6,.,TRBV4-3,CASSQDTGTGYSPLHF
TRBJ2-3,medium-sized,TRBV11-1,CASSSSDVTDTQYF
TRBJ1-1,.,TRBV27,CASSATGYMNTEAFF
TRBJ2-3,medium-sized,TRBV6-5,CASSYVPGQGDTQYF
TRBJ1-2,.,TRBV20-1,CSASGSGGPGVNYGYTF
TRBJ1-4,medium-sized,TRBV7-9,CASSLVQEGEKLFF
TRBJ2-7,medium-sized,TRBV27,CASRRGPGGYEQYF
TRBJ2-1,medium-sized,TRBV27,CASSFDRTYNEQFF
TRBJ2-5,medium-sized,TRBV12-3/TRBV12-4,CASSPASVQETQYF
TRBJ2-5,medium-sized,TRBV12-3/TRBV12-4,CASSPRLLPQETQYF
TRBJ2-1,medium-sized,TRBV6-2/TRBV6-3,CASCERYNEQFF